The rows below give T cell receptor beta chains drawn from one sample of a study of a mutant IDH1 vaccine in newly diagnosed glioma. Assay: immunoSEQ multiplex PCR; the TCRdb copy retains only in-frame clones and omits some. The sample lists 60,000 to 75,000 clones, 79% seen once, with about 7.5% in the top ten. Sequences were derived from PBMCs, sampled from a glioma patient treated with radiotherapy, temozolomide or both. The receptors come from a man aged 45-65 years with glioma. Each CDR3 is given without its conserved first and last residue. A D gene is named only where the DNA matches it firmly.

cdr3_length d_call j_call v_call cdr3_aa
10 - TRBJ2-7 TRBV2 ASDSQGYEQY
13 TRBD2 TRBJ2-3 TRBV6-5 ASSQRGDGKDTQY
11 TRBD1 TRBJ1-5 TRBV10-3 ATQKGAEQPQH
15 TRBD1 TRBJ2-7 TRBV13 ASSSISGTGRTYEQY
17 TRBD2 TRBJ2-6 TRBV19 ASSTRASGAFPGANVLT
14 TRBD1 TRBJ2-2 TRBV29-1 SVPQPGQGLNGELF
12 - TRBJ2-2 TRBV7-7 ASSLGVSTGELF
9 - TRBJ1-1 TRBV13 ASSLFREAF
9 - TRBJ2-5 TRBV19 ASSMGETQY
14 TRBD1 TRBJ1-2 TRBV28 ASSFRGRDSLYGYT
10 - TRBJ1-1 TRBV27 ASRRGLTEAF
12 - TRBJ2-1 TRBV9 ASSVTSYYNEQF
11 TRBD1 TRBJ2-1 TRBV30 AWRGQGKGEQF
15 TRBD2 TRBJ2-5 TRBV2 ASSDGLTSGGQETQY
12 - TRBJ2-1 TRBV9 ASSLDLSGNEQF
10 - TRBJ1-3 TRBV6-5 ASTGTGNTIY
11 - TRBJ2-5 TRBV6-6 ASSSSRWETQY
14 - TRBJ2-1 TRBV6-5 ASSYSSGGTRNEQF
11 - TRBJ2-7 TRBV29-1 SVEGQGAYEQY
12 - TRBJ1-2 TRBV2 ASSPDLANYGYT
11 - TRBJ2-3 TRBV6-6 ASSYSLGDTQY
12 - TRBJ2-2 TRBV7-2 ASNWGSGTGELF
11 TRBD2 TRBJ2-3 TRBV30 AWRGGLPSTQY
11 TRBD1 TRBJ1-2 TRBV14 ASSPGQGARYT
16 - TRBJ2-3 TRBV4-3 ASSQGSAGTSLGSAQY
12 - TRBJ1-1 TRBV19 ASSMRGAAAEAF
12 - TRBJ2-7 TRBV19 ASSIPGNTYEQY
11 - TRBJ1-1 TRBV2 ASSDLLGTEAF
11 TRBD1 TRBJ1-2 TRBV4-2 ASSQGQGDGYT
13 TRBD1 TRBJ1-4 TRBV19 ASSSQDRENEKLF
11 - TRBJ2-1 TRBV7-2 ASSLWGYNEQF
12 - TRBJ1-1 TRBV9 ASSIDPMNTEAF
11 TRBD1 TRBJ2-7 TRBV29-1 SVQPQGSREQY
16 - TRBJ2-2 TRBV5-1 ASSSNGLSGAVGGELF
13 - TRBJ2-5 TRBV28 ASSLVQGGGETQY
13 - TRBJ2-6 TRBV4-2 ASSQGRSGANVLA
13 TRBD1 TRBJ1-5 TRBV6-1 ASIRDRESNQPQH